The 32 T cell receptor beta chains listed next were all sequenced from one sample in a study of blood T cell repertoires in COVID-19. TCRdb's copy holds only in-frame clones and misses some; the assay was immunoSEQ multiplex PCR. The sample lists approximately 310,000 clones; 70% to 90% were seen once. The material sequenced was peripheral blood. These receptors came from a woman aged 50 to 60 who had recovered from COVID-19.

The CDR3 region has the DNA TGTGCCACCAGCAGAGATCGGAGGCTTCGGGCTAATGAAAAACTGTTTTTT. Its protein is CATSRDRRLRANEKLFF. This chain joins TRBV15 and TRBJ1-4; no reliable D call. This CDR3 region has 17 residues. V gave up 0 bases and J gave up 3 bases, with 14 bases separating them. Germline CDR1 LNHNV, CDR2 YYDKDF (reference sequence).

The CDR3 nucleotides are TGCGCCAGCAGCTTGGTCTTTCGGGATGCGGGGTCTGAAGCTTTCTTT. It encodes CASSLVFRDAGSEAFF. This chain connects TRBV5-1 to TRBJ1-1; D unclear. This CDR3 is 16 amino acids long. Looked up from germline, CDR1 is SGHRS and CDR2 is YFSETQ. V lost 0 bases and J 6 bases, leaving 18 bases between the germline ends.

This rearrangement joins TRBV30 to TRBJ1-1; D is unresolved. CDR3 size: 11 residues. V lost 2 bases and J lost 6, with 7 bases in between. CDR1 is GTSNPN and CDR2 is SVGIG in the germline V gene (reference sequence). CDR3 DNA sequence: TGTGCCTGGAGTCCACTTGCTGAAGCTTTCTTT. It codes for CAWSPLAEAFF. The full variable domain, with the rest looked up from reference TRBV30 and TRBJ1-1, is SQTIHQWPATLVQPVGSPLSLECTVEGTSNPNLYWYRQAAGRGLQLLFYSVGIGQISSEVPQNLSASRPQDRQFILSSKKLLLSDSGFYLCAWSPLAEAFFGQGTRLTVV.

The chain has TRBV6-2 or TRBV6-3 and TRBJ2-1, with a tentative D call TRBD1 (5 bases). V dropped 2 bases and J dropped 8 bases, with 10 bases sitting between them. Germline CDR1 and CDR2: MNHEY and SVGEGT. The CDR3 loop spans 13 amino acids. DNA of the CDR3: TGTGCCAGCAGTTACCTCAGGGCGGATGAGCAGTTCTTC. This translates into CASSYLRADEQFF.

The rearrangement joins TRBV28 to TRBJ2-1; 14 bases line up with TRBD2. With V trimmed by 8 bases and J by 4 bases, 4 bases remained unmatched. From germline, CDR1 is MDHEN and CDR2 SYDVKM. CDR3 length: 15 amino acids. DNA of the CDR3: TGTGCCAGCGGCGGACTAGCGGGAGGTTACAATGAGCAGTTCTTC. The encoded protein is CASGGLAGGYNEQFF.

The rearrangement uses TRBV19 and TRBJ1-6; D might be TRBD1 (6 bases). The CDR3 is 14 residues long. V lost 4 bases, J lost 6 bases, and 10 bases lay in between. Germline V lookup: CDR1 LNHDA, CDR2 SQIVND (reference sequence). The CDR3 is CASSKLDSNSPLHF. Written as DNA, the CDR3 is TGTGCCAGTAGTAAATTGGACAGTAATTCACCCCTCCACTTT.

Of note for this clone: The sample holds other DNA sequences that translate to the same CDR3. The chain links TRBV12-5 to TRBJ2-5, with D perhaps TRBD1 (5 bases). Trimming pared 1 base from V and 5 bases from J, leaving 8 bases between. Germline CDR1 reads LGHNT; CDR2 reads FRNRAP. The length of the CDR3 is 13 residues. In DNA, the CDR3 is TGTGCTAGTGGTTTGGGCGCAGGGGAGACCCAGTACTTC. It specifies CASGLGAGETQYF. The variable domain in full, completed from reference TRBV12-5 and TRBJ2-5, reads DARVTQTPRHKVTEMGQEVTMRCQPILGHNTVFWYRQTMMQGLELLAYFRNRAPLDDSGMPKDRFSAEMPDATLATLKIQPSEPRDSAVYFCASGLGAGETQYFGPGTRLLVL.

The V call is TRBV6-2 or TRBV6-3, the J call TRBJ2-4; no definite D call. Germline assignment: CDR1 MNHEY and CDR2 SVGEGT. The V gene lost 1 base and the J gene lost 0 bases, with 7 bases spanning the gap. The CDR3 has 15 amino acids. CDR3 nucleotide sequence: TGTGCCAGCAGTTACTACGCAGAAGCCAAAAACATTCAGTACTTC. Translation: CASSYYAEAKNIQYF.

The chain combines TRBV7-3 with TRBJ2-1, with a weak D call TRBD2 (5 bases). The germline V gene has CDR1 SGHTA and CDR2 FQGTGA. The V end was cut by 5 bases, the J end by 8 bases, with 16 bases between. This CDR3 contains 14 residues. The CDR3 DNA reads as TGTGCCAGCAGCATCGGACTCCCCGGGGATGAGCAGTTCTTC. Its protein product is CASSIGLPGDEQFF.

The chain combines TRBV5-1 with TRBJ2-2; the D is unclear. This CDR3 is 14 amino acids long. Germline lookup yields CDR1 SGHRS and CDR2 YFSETQ. Between the trimmed V and J ends, which lost 4 bases and 6 bases, there was a span of 13 bases. DNA for the CDR3: TGCGCCAGCAGCACGACTGTCCGCCCCGGGGAGCTGTTTTTT. This gives the protein CASSTTVRPGELFF.

The chain has TRBV7-2 and TRBJ2-2, with D perhaps matching TRBD2 (6 bases). Germline CDR1 is SGHTA and CDR2 is FQGNSA. The CDR3 is made up of 17 amino acids. Trimming shortened V by 1 base and J by 0 bases, and 12 bases separated the two germline ends. CDR3 protein: CASSLGPLASNTGELFF. CDR3 nucleotides: TGTGCCAGCAGCTTAGGGCCACTAGCCTCGAACACCGGGGAGCTGTTTTTT.

This sequence joins TRBV29-1 and TRBJ1-1, with a tentative D call TRBD1 (6 bases). CDR1 and CDR2 from the germline V gene are SQVTM and ANQGSEA. This CDR3 is 13 amino acids long. V was trimmed by 6 bases and J by 4 bases, leaving 15 bases between them. The chain's CDR3 is CSVFRGTGTEAFF. As DNA, the CDR3 is TGCAGCGTCTTCAGGGGAACCGGCACTGAAGCTTTCTTT.

This chain connects TRBV5-1 to TRBJ1-3; D is uncertain. The CDR3 runs 13 residues. V dropped 0 bases and J dropped 4 bases, with 5 bases sitting between them. Germline V lookup: CDR1 SGHRS, CDR2 YFSETQ. The CDR3 spells CASSLEAGNTIYF. For the CDR3, the DNA is TGCGCCAGCAGCTTGGAAGCGGGAAACACCATATATTTT.

The V call is TRBV5-1, the J call TRBJ1-2, with 10 bases fitting TRBD1. CDR1 is SGHRS, CDR2 YFSETQ, per germline. There are 15 residues in the CDR3. V shed 0 bases, J shed 7 bases, and the junction held 6 bases outside the gene matches. The CDR3 here is CASSLDPGTGVGYTF. The CDR3, as DNA: TGCGCCAGCAGCTTGGACCCCGGGACAGGGGTTGGCTACACCTTC.

The V gene is TRBV28, the J gene TRBJ1-5; possibly TRBD1 for D (5 bases). This CDR3 is 14 amino acids long. The V and J ends lost 6 bases and 1 base respectively, with 10 bases between them. In germline, CDR1 is MDHEN, CDR2 SYDVKM. As DNA, the CDR3 is TGTGCCAGCAGGGTAGGGGCGAGCAATCAGCCCCAGCATTTT. This sequence encodes CASRVGASNQPQHF.

The chain joins TRBV4-2 to TRBJ2-7; D is possibly TRBD1 (5 bases). V gave up 4 bases and J gave up 6 bases, with 16 bases separating them. The CDR3 runs 14 residues. In germline, CDR1 is LGHNA, CDR2 YNFKEQ. The CDR3: CASSPQRQGREQYF. As DNA, the CDR3 is TGTGCCAGCAGCCCCCAGAGGCAGGGTCGCGAGCAGTACTTC.

This clone was found once. The gene calls are TRBV7-3 and TRBJ2-3; D may be TRBD1 (6 bases). The CDR3 has 14 residues. The germline gives CDR1 SGHTA, CDR2 FQGTGA. V lost 2 bases, J lost 6 bases, and 12 bases lay in between. The CDR3 sequence is CASSLGGKGDTQYF. DNA of the CDR3: TGTGCCAGCAGCTTAGGGGGCAAGGGGGATACGCAGTATTTT. Full variable domain (missing parts from reference TRBV7-3 and TRBJ2-3): GAGVSQTPSNKVTEKGKYVELRCDPISGHTALYWYRQSLGQGPEFLIYFQGTGAADDSGLPNDRFFAVRPEGSVSTLKIQRTERGDSAVYLCASSLGGKGDTQYFGPGTRLTVL.

The chain links TRBV24-1 to TRBJ1-4, with TRBD1 as a possible D gene (5 bases). The CDR3 is 12 amino acids. Per the germline V gene, CDR1 is KGHDR and CDR2 is SFDVKD. Trimming removed 4 bases at V and 10 bases at J, with 9 bases between. Written as DNA, the CDR3 is TGTGCCACCAGTGAAGGGAGGGGAAAACTGTTTTTT. It codes for CATSEGRGKLFF.

V and J are TRBV25-1 and TRBJ1-2, with D maybe TRBD1 (5 bases). Per germline, CDR1 MGHDK and CDR2 SYGVNS. V was trimmed by 8 bases and J by 0 bases, leaving 10 bases between them. The CDR3 extends over 13 amino acids. Written as DNA, the CDR3 is TGTGCCAGCGCAGGGATACCTAACTATGGCTACACCTTC. Translation gives CASAGIPNYGYTF.

Written as DNA, the CDR3 is TGCGCCAGCAGCCGAGCAAGTGAAGCTTTCTTT. Translating it yields CASSRASEAFF. The genes are TRBV4-3 and TRBJ1-1; unclear D gene. Per germline, CDR1 LGHNA and CDR2 YSLEER. Between the trimmed V and J ends, which lost 4 bases and 7 bases, there was a span of 7 bases. This CDR3 spans 11 amino acids.

There are many counts of this clone. This CDR3 is CASSFGGRETQYF. Here the CDR3 DNA reads TGTGCCAGCAGTTTCGGGGGGAGGGAGACCCAGTACTTC. V and J are TRBV12-3 or TRBV12-4 and TRBJ2-5; TRBD2 matches 7 bases. The CDR3 consists of 13 residues. The junction had 3 bases not matched to a gene; V was cut back by 3 bases and J by 5 bases.

This chain links TRBV15 with TRBJ2-7; the match to TRBD1 covers 7 bases. Germline V gene sequence: CDR1 LNHNV, CDR2 YYDKDF (reference sequence). The CDR3 is made up of 14 amino acids. J was trimmed by 7 bases and V by 1 base; bases with no gene match: 7. CDR3 coding DNA: TGTGCCACCAGCAGAGTGACAGGGAGTCGGGAGCAGTACTTC. This encodes CATSRVTGSREQYF.

The rearrangement joins TRBV19 to TRBJ2-7; 7 nucleotides match TRBD1. After removal of 3 bases from V and 3 bases from J, the junction contained 8 bases not matched to a gene. CDR3 length: 15 amino acids. The germline CDR1 and CDR2 sequences are LNHDA and SQIVND (reference sequence). CDR3 region: CASSIDREALYEQYF. DNA for the CDR3: TGTGCCAGTAGTATTGACAGGGAAGCCCTCTACGAGCAGTACTTC.

The V and J genes are TRBV5-8 and TRBJ2-3; D gene ambiguous. The CDR3 has 16 amino acids. V gave up 0 bases and J gave up 2 bases, with 13 bases separating them. The germline gives CDR1 SGHTS, CDR2 YDEGEE. The CDR3 region is CASSLAGQVNTDTQYF. In DNA form, the CDR3 reads TGTGCCAGCAGCTTGGCTGGTCAGGTTAACACAGATACGCAGTATTTT.

This chain links TRBV5-6 with TRBJ1-2; D is perhaps TRBD1 (6 bases). Germline V gives CDR1 SGHDT, CDR2 YYEEEE. The V end was cut by 4 bases, the J end by 0 bases, with 10 bases between. This CDR3 has 14 amino acids. CDR3 sequence (DNA): TGTGCCAGCAGCCCGGACAGAACTAACTATGGCTACACCTTC. This codes for CASSPDRTNYGYTF.

This chain connects TRBV19 to TRBJ2-7, with D perhaps matching TRBD2 (5 bases). Germline values: CDR1 LNHDA, CDR2 SQIVND (reference sequence). V shed 3 bases and J shed 3 bases, with 15 bases lying between them. This CDR3 contains 15 residues. CDR3 coding DNA: TGTGCCAGTAGTATTAACGGGGTGCCTGTCTACGAGCAGTACTTC. Translated, it gives CASSINGVPVYEQYF.

The V and J genes are TRBV29-1 and TRBJ1-4; the match to TRBD1 covers 10 bases. The V gene end was trimmed by 7 bases and the J gene end by 5 bases; junction bases not matched to a gene: 4. The germline V gene has CDR1 SQVTM and CDR2 ANQGSEA. The CDR3 is 13 amino acids. CDR3 in amino acids: CSARTGGNEKLFF. The DNA of the CDR3 is TGCAGCGCCCGGACAGGGGGAAATGAAAAACTGTTTTTT. The full variable domain, completed using reference TRBV29-1 and TRBJ1-4, is SAVISQKPSRDICQRGTSLTIQCQVDSQVTMMFWYRQQPGQSLTLIATANQGSEATYESGFVIDKFPISRPNLTFSTLTVSNMSPEDSSIYLCSARTGGNEKLFFGSGTQLSVL.

The chain recombines TRBV7-8 with TRBJ2-1; D possibly corresponds to TRBD2 (5 bases). V was pared by 1 base and J by 2 bases, with 12 bases between. Germline V CDR1 and CDR2: SGHVS, FQNEAQ. This CDR3 is 16 amino acids long. This CDR3 is CASSLEASIAYNEQFF. The CDR3 region has the DNA TGTGCCAGCAGCTTAGAGGCTAGCATTGCCTACAATGAGCAGTTCTTC. The full variable domain, rest sourced from reference TRBV7-8 and TRBJ2-1, is GAGVSQSPRYKVAKRGQDVALRCDPISGHVSLFWYQQALGQGPEFLTYFQNEAQLDKSGLPSDRFFAERPEGSVSTLKIQRTQQEDSAVYLCASSLEASIAYNEQFFGPGTRLTVL.

In this sample, this clone turned up a few times. V usage is TRBV19 and J usage is TRBJ1-5; a weak D match, TRBD1 (6 bases). This CDR3 is 15 amino acids long. The ends were cut back, 3 bases at V and 7 bases at J, with 16 bases in the middle. CDR1 LNHDA and CDR2 SQIVND come from the germline V gene (reference sequence). The CDR3 region has the DNA TGTGCCAGTAGTATCTCCCCCCAGGGGCTACAGCCCCAGCATTTT. Translating gives CASSISPQGLQPQHF.

This rearrangement joins TRBV2 to TRBJ1-5; 7 bases are a match to TRBD1. Germline trimming cut 7 bases from V and 5 bases from J; bases unmatched to any gene: 5. Germline CDR1 is SNHLY and CDR2 is FYNNEI. The CDR3 sequence is 13 residues long. The CDR3 coding sequence is TGTGCCAGCACCGGGACAGTTTATCAGCCCCAGCATTTT. Protein product: CASTGTVYQPQHF.

This clone came up once. The chain employs TRBV28 and TRBJ1-3; no firm D call. Trimming left V 9 bases short and J 4 bases short, with 4 bases between. Per the germline V gene, CDR1 is MDHEN and CDR2 is SYDVKM. CDR3 size: 10 residues. Written as DNA, the CDR3 is TGTGCCAGTCTCGGAAACACCATATATTTT. It codes for CASLGNTIYF.

The chain couples TRBV6-2 or TRBV6-3 to TRBJ1-5; D is unclear. The V gene lost 2 bases and the J gene lost 5 bases, with 13 bases spanning the gap. The CDR3 has 15 amino acids. CDR1 MNHEY and CDR2 SVGEGT come from the germline V gene. Written as DNA, the CDR3 is TGTGCCAGCAGTTACGACTCCCTACCCCATCAGCCCCAGCATTTT. Amino acids: CASSYDSLPHQPQHF.